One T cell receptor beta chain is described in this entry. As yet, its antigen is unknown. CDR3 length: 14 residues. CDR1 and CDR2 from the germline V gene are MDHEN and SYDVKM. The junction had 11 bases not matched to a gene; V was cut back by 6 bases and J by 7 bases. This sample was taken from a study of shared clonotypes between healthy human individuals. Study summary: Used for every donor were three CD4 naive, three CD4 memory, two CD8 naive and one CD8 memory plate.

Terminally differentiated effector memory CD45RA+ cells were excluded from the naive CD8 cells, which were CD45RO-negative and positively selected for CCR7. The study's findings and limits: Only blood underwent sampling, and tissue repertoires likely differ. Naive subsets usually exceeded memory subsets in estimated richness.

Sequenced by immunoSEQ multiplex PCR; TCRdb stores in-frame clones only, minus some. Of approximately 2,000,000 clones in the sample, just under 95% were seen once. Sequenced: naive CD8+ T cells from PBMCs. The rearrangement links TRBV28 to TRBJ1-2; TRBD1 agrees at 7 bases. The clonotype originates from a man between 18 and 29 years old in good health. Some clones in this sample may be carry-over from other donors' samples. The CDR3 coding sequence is TGTGCCAGCAGGCTAACAGGGGTACGTGGTGGCTACACCTTC. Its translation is CASRLTGVRGGYTF.